The present entry profiles one TCR beta chain with its context. The CDR3 carries no conserved terminal phenylalanine or tryptophan, so it likely arises from a read error. A modified ARM-PCR protocol with three rounds of nested PCR amplified TCRbeta. TCRdb fed the multiplex PCR reads into MiXCR, producing one record per CDR3 protein. The repertoire consists of under 250,000 distinct CDR3 sequences, with 60% to 75% occurring once and the leading ten covering about 23%. The data belong to a study of tumor and adjacent non-tumor tissue in lung cancer. This CDR3 contains 14 residues. Looked up from germline, CDR1 is MNHNS and CDR2 is SASEGT. Trimming cost V 6 bases and J 6 bases, with 15 bases left between them. RNA was extracted from bulk tissue without any cell sorting.

The clonotype was recovered from a man in his 60s with non-small cell lung cancer. The specimen was lung tumor tissue. This chain links TRBV6-1 with TRBJ1-5; D is uncertain. CDR3 nucleotides: TGTGCCAGCAGAGGAGCGGGAGGCATTCAGCCCCAGCATTCT. It codes for CASRGAGGIQPQHS.